Listed here are 26 T cell receptor beta chains from one sample, sequenced in a study of blood T cell repertoires in COVID-19. Method: immunoSEQ multiplex PCR; TCRdb's copy keeps in-frame clones and lacks some. This table holds about 130,000 clones, about four fifths found once. Sequences were obtained from peripheral blood. The receptors stem from an elderly woman with acute or convalescent COVID-19.

The rearrangement links TRBV6-5 to TRBJ1-1; D remains ambiguous. This CDR3 has 12 residues. CDR1 and CDR2 from the germline V gene are MNHEY and SVGAGI. The V end was cut by 8 bases, the J end by 5 bases, with 12 bases between. In nucleotides, the CDR3 is TGTGCCAGCTTCCGGGGAGGGACTGAAGCTTTCTTT. Translating gives CASFRGGTEAFF.

This clone has just a few counts. CDR3 amino acids: CASSYSIAVFGGELFF. In DNA, the CDR3 is TGTGCCAGCAGTTACTCGATCGCTGTCTTCGGCGGGGAGCTGTTTTTT. This chain joins TRBV6-5 and TRBJ2-2, with D hard to call. The CDR3 runs to 16 residues. The germline V and J ends were trimmed by 0 bases and 7 bases, with 15 bases remaining between them. CDR1 is MNHEY, CDR2 SVGAGI, per germline.

The chain's CDR3 is CASSFSLSSYEQYF. The CDR3 bases are TGTGCCAGCAGCTTCTCTTTGAGCTCCTACGAGCAGTACTTC. The rearrangement joins TRBV7-3 to TRBJ2-7; D is unclear. V was pared by 3 bases and J by 0 bases, with 9 bases between. Germline V gene sequence: CDR1 SGHTA, CDR2 FQGTGA. This CDR3 contains 14 residues.

The gene calls are TRBV3-1 (or the pseudogene TRBV3-2) and TRBJ1-4; perhaps TRBD1 as D (5 bases). V dropped 4 bases and J dropped 11 bases, with 17 bases sitting between them. Germline lookup yields CDR1 LGHDT and CDR2 YNNKEL (reference sequence). This CDR3 region has 14 residues. The CDR3 nucleotides read TGTGCCAGCAGCCCGAATACGGCAGGGCGGAAACTGTTTTTT. Its protein product is CASSPNTAGRKLFF.

The gene calls are TRBV19 and TRBJ2-7; tentatively, D is TRBD2 (6 bases). This CDR3 is 16 amino acids long. V was cut by 8 bases and J by 2 bases, with 22 bases left in between. Germline CDR1 LNHDA, CDR2 SQIVND (reference sequence). Here the CDR3 DNA reads TGTGCCAGTTCTAATCTAGGGACTCGGGGCCCCTACGAGCAGTACTTC. It yields the protein CASSNLGTRGPYEQYF.

CDR3 sequence reads: CASSFDRGQGYGYTF. DNA for the CDR3: TGTGCCAGCAGCTTTGACAGGGGGCAAGGGTATGGCTACACCTTC. The gene calls are TRBV5-5 and TRBJ1-2; 10 bases are a match to TRBD1. V trimming: 2 bases; J trimming: 5 bases; junction bases outside the gene matches: 6. The germline gives CDR1 SGHKS, CDR2 YYEKEE (reference sequence). The length of the CDR3 is 15 residues.

This clone was recorded a few times. The rearrangement links TRBV4-2 to TRBJ1-3; TRBD1 aligns across 8 bases. CDR3 size: 16 residues. V was clipped by 4 bases and J by 0 bases; unmatched bases: 5. The V gene's germline CDR1 is LGHNA and CDR2 YNFKEQ. The CDR3, as DNA: TGTGCCAGCAGCCGGACAGGGTATACCTCTGGAAACACCATATATTTT. Its protein is CASSRTGYTSGNTIYF.

This sequence joins TRBV7-9 and TRBJ2-7; TRBD1 aligns across 8 bases. Trimming at V came to 5 bases and at J to 3 bases, leaving 12 bases not matched to a gene. Germline V CDR1 and CDR2: SEHNR, FQNEAQ (reference sequence). The CDR3 contains 16 residues. CDR3 in DNA: TGTGCCAGCAGCCCTGCGACAGGGGCGGTAAGCTACGAGCAGTACTTC. It specifies CASSPATGAVSYEQYF.

The chain is built from TRBV5-4 and TRBJ1-3; D uncertain. Germline loops: CDR1 SGHNT, CDR2 YYREEE (reference sequence). This CDR3 has 15 amino acids. The V end was cut by 0 bases, the J end by 0 bases, with 7 bases between. Written as DNA, the CDR3 is TGTGCCAGCAGCTTGGGCAGCGGCTCTGGAAACACCATATATTTT. Protein sequence: CASSLGSGSGNTIYF.

V usage is TRBV6-1 and J usage is TRBJ2-7, with D perhaps matching TRBD1 (6 bases). The CDR3 spans 14 residues. The ends were cut back, 2 bases at V and 3 bases at J, with 11 bases in the middle. CDR1 and CDR2 from the germline V gene are MNHNS and SASEGT. This chain's CDR3 is CASSEPMDSYEQYF. In nucleotides, the CDR3 is TGTGCCAGCAGTGAACCCATGGACAGCTACGAGCAGTACTTC.

The chain recombines TRBV19 with TRBJ2-7; perhaps TRBD1 as D (5 bases). The CDR3 sequence is 13 residues long. Germline V gene lookup returns CDR1 LNHDA and CDR2 SQIVND (reference sequence). Trimming left V 3 bases short and J 1 base short, with 7 bases between. CDR3 region: CASSISGSYEQYF. The CDR3 nucleotides read TGTGCCAGTAGTATTTCAGGGTCCTACGAGCAGTACTTC.

This clone was seen more than once but under ten times. The CDR3 DNA reads TGCGCCAGCAGCCCAGACCCAGGGACAGCAGGAAACACCATATATTTT. Residues: CASSPDPGTAGNTIYF. The genes are TRBV5-1 and TRBJ1-3; the match to TRBD1 covers 7 bases. This CDR3 spans 16 amino acids. The germline gives CDR1 SGHRS, CDR2 YFSETQ. The trim removed 4 bases at V and 4 bases at J, leaving 11 bases unmatched.

This clone occurred a few times. The V call is TRBV6-5, the J call TRBJ1-5; D ambiguous. This CDR3 region has 11 residues. Looked up from germline, CDR1 is MNHEY and CDR2 is SVGAGI. V gave up 7 bases and J gave up 4 bases, with 5 bases separating them. This CDR3 is CASNNNQPQHF. CDR3 DNA sequence: TGTGCCAGCAACAATAATCAGCCCCAGCATTTT.

V and J are TRBV5-4 and TRBJ2-7; 7 bases agree with TRBD1. This CDR3 is built from 14 residues. Unmatched junction bases numbered 5, after V lost 3 bases and J lost 2 bases. Looked up from germline, CDR1 is SGHNT and CDR2 is YYREEE (reference sequence). The CDR3 DNA reads TGTGCCAGCAGCTCCGACAGGGACCCCTACGAGCAGTACTTC. Translation gives CASSSDRDPYEQYF.

V and J are TRBV6-2 or TRBV6-3 and TRBJ1-1; the D gene is possibly TRBD1 (6 bases). Germline CDR1 and CDR2: MNHEY and SVGEGT. V gave up 2 bases and J gave up 4 bases, with 14 bases separating them. The CDR3 totals 15 residues. The CDR3 bases are TGTGCCAGCAGTTACCCGGCAGGGGCGGGCACTGAAGCTTTCTTT. Residues: CASSYPAGAGTEAFF.

This chain joins TRBV27 and TRBJ1-2; the D gene is possibly TRBD1 (6 bases). The ends were cut back, 11 bases at V and 4 bases at J, with 14 bases in the middle. This CDR3 comprises 12 residues. Germline assignment: CDR1 MNHEY and CDR2 SMNVEV (reference sequence). CDR3 protein: CAVGQGLYGYTF. As DNA, the CDR3 is TGTGCCGTGGGTCAGGGGCTCTATGGCTACACCTTC.

V gene TRBV5-6 combines with J gene TRBJ2-7, with D possibly being TRBD1 (5 bases). Germline assignment: CDR1 SGHDT and CDR2 YYEEEE. The CDR3 sequence is 13 residues long. Trimming cost V 0 bases and J 3 bases, with 7 bases left between them. The CDR3: CASSLETVYEQYF. CDR3 in DNA: TGTGCCAGCAGCTTGGAGACAGTCTACGAGCAGTACTTC.

The chain carries TRBV7-6 and TRBJ1-3, with a weak D call TRBD1 (6 bases). This CDR3 is built from 15 residues. Trimming pared 3 bases from V and 4 bases from J, leaving 13 bases between. Germline CDR1 SGHVS, CDR2 FNYEAQ. Here the CDR3 DNA reads TGTGCCAGCAGCTTGGGACACCAAGACGGAAACACCATATATTTT. Protein sequence: CASSLGHQDGNTIYF. Complete variable domain (other parts from reference TRBV7-6 and TRBJ1-3): GAGVSQSPRYKVTKRGQDVALRCDPISGHVSLYWYRQALGQGPEFLTYFNYEAQQDKSGLPNDRFSAERPEGSISTLTIQRTEQRDSAMYRCASSLGHQDGNTIYFGEGSWLTVV.

The chain carries TRBV5-1 and TRBJ2-1; 14 bases match TRBD2. CDR1 and CDR2 from the germline V gene are SGHRS and YFSETQ. V trimming: 4 bases; J trimming: 0 bases; junction bases outside the gene matches: 9. The CDR3 is 19 residues long. CDR3 coding DNA: TGCGCCAGCAGCCCAGGGACTAGCGGGGGCCGAAGCTCCTACAATGAGCAGTTCTTC. This gives the protein CASSPGTSGGRSSYNEQFF.

The CDR3 DNA reads as TGTGCCAGCACACGACAGTCAACTAATGAAAAACTGTTTTTT. Residues: CASTRQSTNEKLFF. This chain joins TRBV21-1 and TRBJ1-4; TRBD1 is the table's D call, not checked against the DNA. TRBV21-1 is noted as a pseudogene. CDR3 length equals 14 residues.

The V gene is TRBV29-1, the J gene TRBJ1-1; no firm D call. V gave up 7 bases and J gave up 6 bases, with 9 bases separating them. Germline assignment: CDR1 SQVTM and CDR2 ANQGSEA. This CDR3 contains 10 residues. The CDR3: CSAQSAEAFF. The CDR3 DNA reads as TGCAGCGCCCAGAGCGCTGAAGCTTTCTTT.

This chain links TRBV6-6 with TRBJ1-5; no clear D gene. CDR1 and CDR2 from the germline V gene are MNHNY and SVGAGI (reference sequence). Trimming removed 8 bases from V and 5 bases from J, with 16 bases in between. This CDR3 has 14 amino acids. CDR3 sequence (DNA): TGTGCCAGCGGCGGACGGGATAGGTATCAGCCCCAGCATTTT. It yields the protein CASGGRDRYQPQHF.

This chain links TRBV11-1 with TRBJ1-1; tentative D call: TRBD1 (6 bases). Trimming took off 3 bases at V and 2 bases at J, with 10 bases between the two ends. Germline V gene lookup returns CDR1 SGHAT and CDR2 FQDESV (reference sequence). The length of the CDR3 is 14 residues. CDR3 coding DNA: TGTGCCAGCAGCTTGGGGGGGCGCAACACTGAAGCTTTCTTT. Translation: CASSLGGRNTEAFF.

The CDR3 DNA sequence: TGTGCCAGCAGCCGAGAGACTAGCGGGCGGGATACGCAGTATTTT. The encoded protein is CASSRETSGRDTQYF. The chain joins TRBV3-1 (or the pseudogene TRBV3-2) to TRBJ2-3, with TRBD2 matching 10 bases. This CDR3 is 15 amino acids long. The ends lost 4 bases at V and 6 bases at J; junction bases unmatched: 7. Looked up from germline, CDR1 is LGHDT and CDR2 is YNNKEL (reference sequence).

The chain couples TRBV19 to TRBJ1-5; no clear D gene. Germline V gene data show CDR1 as LNHDA and CDR2 as SQIVND (reference sequence). The CDR3 totals 14 residues. The V end was cut by 6 bases, the J end by 1 base, with 10 bases between. The CDR3 DNA is TGTGCCAGTAGCACTGGAGGGAGCAATCAGCCCCAGCATTTT. This gives the protein CASSTGGSNQPQHF.

This clone was observed a few times. The V gene is TRBV3-1 (or the pseudogene TRBV3-2), the J gene TRBJ1-5, with D uncertain. The V gene's germline CDR1 is LGHDT and CDR2 YNNKEL (reference sequence). The CDR3 has 16 residues. The V end was cut by 0 bases, the J end by 0 bases, with 9 bases between. The CDR3, as DNA: TGTGCCAGCAGCCAAGAAGGCAGGTATAGCAATCAGCCCCAGCATTTT. Translation: CASSQEGRYSNQPQHF.